The T cell receptor beta chain under discussion was sequenced for a study of graft-versus-host responses after intestinal transplantation. As for the study in general: Grafts were multivisceral, liver-intestinal, or isolated intestinal. All recipients got anti-thymocyte globulin induction, then tacrolimus and steroids for 2 to 3 years. Study-wide results and limits: GvH clones surfaced in recipient marrow, some emerging earlier in ileum or blood.

The table came from immunoSEQ multiplex PCR; TCRdb's copy has only in-frame clones and leaves some out. The sample shows about 64,000 clones, roughly 90% of them seen only once. A word on this clone: Its target is not known.

V lost 5 bases to trimming and J lost 6 bases; unmatched junction nucleotides: 7. This CDR3 spans 14 amino acids. Germline V gene sequence: CDR1 PRHDT, CDR2 FYEKMQ (reference sequence). The study took post-transplant bone marrow from the posterior iliac crest or another site. This TCR derives from a human patient who received an intestinal transplant, so some T cells may come from the graft donor. V is TRBV13 and J is TRBJ2-1; 7 nucleotides match TRBD1. This specimen was bone marrow, taken 700 to 750 days after intestinal transplantation. The CDR3 region has the DNA TGTGCCAGCAGCCAGAGGGGACAGCTCAATGAGCAGTTCTTC. It encodes CASSQRGQLNEQFF.